These 20 T cell receptor beta chains share one sample of origin, sequenced in a study of radiation and T cells in renal cell carcinoma. Noted time point: blood 4 weeks post-SBRT, at nephrectomy. Treatment denoted: 15 Gy SBRT to primary tumor, nephrectomy 4 weeks later. Profiled with immunoSEQ multiplex PCR; TCRdb holds only in-frame clones, not every one. The table has just under 150,000 clones, 86% seen once. The source was blood, collected from a patient whose treatment included radiotherapy and nephrectomy. The receptor set was obtained from a woman in her fifties or sixties with renal cell carcinoma.

The V call is TRBV19, the J call TRBJ2-2; the D gene is possibly TRBD2 (6 bases). This CDR3 has 17 amino acids. Trimming cost V 3 bases and J 4 bases, with 18 bases left between them. Germline CDR1 reads LNHDA; CDR2 reads SQIVND (reference sequence). CDR3 amino acids: CASSMFIGSAGTGELFF. CDR3 coding DNA: TGTGCCAGTAGTATGTTCATCGGGAGCGCGGGCACCGGGGAGCTGTTTTTT.

As for this clone: The sample carries other DNA sequences with the same CDR3. The CDR3 loop reads CASSTEGTEAFF. CDR3 nucleotide sequence: TGTGCCAGTAGTACGGAGGGGACTGAAGCTTTCTTT. The chain couples TRBV19 to TRBJ1-1; D may be TRBD1 (5 bases). The CDR3 is made up of 12 amino acids. CDR1 LNHDA and CDR2 SQIVND come from the germline V gene (reference sequence). V dropped 4 bases and J dropped 5 bases, with 8 bases sitting between them.

This chain uses TRBV7-3 with TRBJ2-1; D not resolved. The length of the CDR3 is 14 residues. Between the trimmed V and J ends, which lost 3 bases and 0 bases, there was a span of 6 bases. In germline, CDR1 is SGHTA, CDR2 FQGTGA. The CDR3: CASSFTDSYNEQFF. The CDR3 DNA sequence: TGTGCCAGCAGCTTCACGGACTCCTACAATGAGCAGTTCTTC.

The rearrangement joins TRBV9 to TRBJ1-2; D is undetermined. This CDR3 is built from 16 residues. Germline assignment: CDR1 SGDLS and CDR2 YYNGEE. Trimming took off 0 bases at V and 1 base at J, with 13 bases between the two ends. The CDR3 loop reads CASSVDGGSYNYGYTF. The CDR3, as DNA: TGTGCCAGCAGCGTAGACGGCGGTAGCTATAACTATGGCTACACCTTC.

This clone has only one observation. The rearrangement joins TRBV9 to TRBJ2-7, with TRBD2 matching over 9 bases. Germline CDR1 and CDR2: SGDLS and YYNGEE. This CDR3 is built from 14 residues. The V and J ends lost 4 bases and 7 bases, in that order; junction bases with no gene match: 9. DNA for the CDR3: TGTGCCAGCAGCTTTAGCGGGGGCCCCGGGGAGCAGTACTTC. Translating it yields CASSFSGGPGEQYF.

The V call is TRBV18, the J call TRBJ2-7; D gene unclear. The CDR3 loop spans 13 amino acids. Germline V gene data show CDR1 as KGHSH and CDR2 as LQKENI. The V and J ends lost 0 bases and 5 bases respectively, with 8 bases between them. The CDR3 nucleotides are TGTGCCAGCTCACCACCCAGCGTCCACGAGCAGTACTTC. It translates to CASSPPSVHEQYF.

The sample holds one count of this clone. The chain combines TRBV11-3 with TRBJ2-5; D ambiguous. Trimming took off 3 bases at V and 4 bases at J, with 9 bases between the two ends. CDR3 length equals 13 residues. The germline V gene has CDR1 SGHNT and CDR2 YENEEA. CDR3 in DNA: TGTGCCAGCAGCTTGTCGTCGGGAGAGACCCAGTACTTC. It codes for CASSLSSGETQYF.

The V call is TRBV10-3, the J call TRBJ1-4; a possible D gene is TRBD1 (6 bases). Germline assignment: CDR1 ENHRY and CDR2 SYGVKD. V lost 0 bases to trimming and J lost 7 bases, with 15 bases between them. CDR3 length: 16 residues. The chain's CDR3 is CAISESGGAASEKLFF. The CDR3 region has the DNA TGTGCCATCAGTGAGTCGGGGGGGGCAGCAAGTGAAAAACTGTTTTTT.

The chain joins TRBV4-3 to TRBJ2-4; 10 bases match TRBD1. The V gene end was trimmed by 5 bases and the J gene end by 8 bases; junction bases not matched to a gene: 9. Germline CDR1 is LGHNA and CDR2 is YSLEER. This CDR3 contains 15 residues. CDR3 DNA sequence: TGCGCCAGCAGCAAGAGCCGGGACAGGGGTCACATTCAGTACTTC. Encoded protein: CASSKSRDRGHIQYF.

This clone was seen a single time. The chain links TRBV2 to TRBJ1-1; a possible D gene is TRBD1 (6 bases). The CDR3 totals 14 residues. Germline V gene lookup returns CDR1 SNHLY and CDR2 FYNNEI. Trimming left V 4 bases short and J 3 bases short, with 12 bases between. The CDR3 reads CASSVRGWDTEAFF. The CDR3 nucleotides are TGTGCCAGCAGTGTGAGGGGGTGGGACACTGAAGCTTTCTTT.

J is TRBJ2-1 and V is TRBV5-1; the match to TRBD2 covers 8 bases. The trim removed 6 bases at V and 5 bases at J, leaving 7 bases unmatched. From germline, CDR1 is SGHRS and CDR2 YFSETQ. The CDR3 loop spans 14 amino acids. Written as DNA, the CDR3 is TGCGCCAGCACCCTGACTAGCGAAAACAATGAGCAGTTCTTC. Protein: CASTLTSENNEQFF.

The chain has TRBV7-7 and TRBJ1-6; tentative D call: TRBD1 (6 bases). V lost 4 bases and J 0 bases, leaving 7 bases between the germline ends. The germline gives CDR1 SSHAT, CDR2 FNYEAQ (reference sequence). This CDR3 is 15 amino acids long. CDR3: CASSCRGSYNSPLHF. The CDR3 DNA follows: TGTGCCAGCAGCTGCAGGGGCTCCTATAATTCACCCCTCCACTTT.

Only one count was recorded for this clone. As DNA, the CDR3 is TGTGCCAGCAGCTTGGCAGAAAGCACAGATACGCAGTATTTT. Translation gives CASSLAESTDTQYF. The rearrangement joins TRBV5-4 to TRBJ2-3, with D hard to call. The length of the CDR3 is 14 residues. Trimming took 0 bases from V and 0 from J, leaving 5 bases between them. CDR1 is SGHNT, CDR2 YYREEE, per germline (reference sequence).

This clone showed up just once. The same CDR3 arises from other DNA sequences in this sample as well. The genes are TRBV5-1 and TRBJ2-1, with D possibly being TRBD2 (6 bases). Trimming removed 0 bases from V and 0 bases from J, with 10 bases in between. The CDR3 extends over 16 amino acids. Germline V CDR1 and CDR2: SGHRS, YFSETQ. The CDR3: CASSLAGLSSYNEQFF. CDR3 nucleotides: TGCGCCAGCAGCTTGGCGGGACTGAGCTCCTACAATGAGCAGTTCTTC.

This chain uses TRBV5-4 with TRBJ1-1, with D hard to call. Trimming shortened V by 0 bases and J by 0 bases, and 9 bases separated the two germline ends. Germline CDR1 and CDR2: SGHNT and YYREEE (reference sequence). The CDR3 covers 15 residues. The CDR3 coding sequence is TGTGCCAGCAGCTTGGAGCTAAGAATGAACACTGAAGCTTTCTTT. Its protein product is CASSLELRMNTEAFF.

The rearrangement uses TRBV29-1 and TRBJ2-5; 7 bases line up with TRBD1. The J call is uncertain, as TRBJ2-7 better fits the DNA end. This CDR3 has 12 amino acids. Looked up from germline, CDR1 is SQVTM and CDR2 is ANQGSEA. The CDR3 region is CSVWDSSYEQYF. The CDR3 DNA sequence: TGCAGCGTTTGGGACAGTTCCTACGAGCAGTACTTC.

The chain recombines TRBV5-8 with TRBJ1-3; D unclear. This CDR3 spans 15 amino acids. Germline CDR1 SGHTS, CDR2 YDEGEE. V was cut by 4 bases and J by 0 bases, with 11 bases left in between. The CDR3 loop is CASSVGLNSGNTIYF. CDR3 DNA sequence: TGTGCCAGCAGCGTTGGACTGAACTCTGGAAACACCATATATTTT.

The CDR3 loop reads CASSILGQSNYGYTF. In DNA, the CDR3 is TGTGCCAGTAGTATTCTGGGACAGAGTAACTATGGCTACACCTTC. The chain has TRBV19 and TRBJ1-2, with 7 bases aligning to TRBD1. The CDR3 has 15 residues. With V trimmed by 3 bases and J by 1 base, 5 bases remained unmatched. Germline loops: CDR1 LNHDA, CDR2 SQIVND (reference sequence).

The chain has TRBV7-9 and TRBJ2-7; the D gene is possibly TRBD1 (6 bases). The CDR3 sequence is 13 residues long. Germline V gives CDR1 SEHNR, CDR2 FQNEAQ (reference sequence). V lost 3 bases and J 7 bases, leaving 13 bases between the germline ends. CDR3: CASSFRTADEQYF. CDR3 nucleotides: TGTGCCAGCAGCTTCCGGACAGCAGATGAGCAGTACTTC.

The chain combines TRBV6-1 with TRBJ1-2; 9 nucleotides agree with TRBD1. In germline, CDR1 is MNHNS, CDR2 SASEGT. V was pared by 6 bases and J by 9 bases, with 11 bases of the junction left unmatched. The CDR3 sequence is 14 residues long. CDR3 in DNA: TGTGCCAGCAGGCCACCGGGACAGGGAATTCGCTACACCTTC. Translated: CASRPPGQGIRYTF.